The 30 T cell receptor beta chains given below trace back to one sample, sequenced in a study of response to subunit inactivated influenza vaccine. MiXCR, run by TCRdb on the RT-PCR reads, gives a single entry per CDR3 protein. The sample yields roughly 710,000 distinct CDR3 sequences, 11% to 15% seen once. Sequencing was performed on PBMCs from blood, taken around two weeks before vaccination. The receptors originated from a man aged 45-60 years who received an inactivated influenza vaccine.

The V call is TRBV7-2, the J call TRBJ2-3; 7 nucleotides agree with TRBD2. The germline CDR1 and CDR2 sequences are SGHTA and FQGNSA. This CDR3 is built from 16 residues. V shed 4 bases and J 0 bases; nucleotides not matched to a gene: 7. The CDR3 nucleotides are TGTGCCAGCAGCTCCCGGAGCGGGGCTAGCACAGATACGCAGTATTTT. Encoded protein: CASSSRSGASTDTQYF.

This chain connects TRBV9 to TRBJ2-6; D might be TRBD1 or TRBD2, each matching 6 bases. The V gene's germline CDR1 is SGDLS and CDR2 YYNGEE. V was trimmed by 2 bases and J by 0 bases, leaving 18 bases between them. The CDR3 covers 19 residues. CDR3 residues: CASSVGGGSLYSGANVLTF. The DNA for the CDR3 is TGTGCCAGCAGCGTTGGAGGGGGTTCCTTGTACTCTGGGGCCAACGTCCTGACTTTC. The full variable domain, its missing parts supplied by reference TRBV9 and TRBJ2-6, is DSGVTQTPKHLITATGQRVTLRCSPRSGDLSVYWYQQSLDQGLQFLIQYYNGEERAKGNILERFSAQQFPDLHSELNLSSLELGDSALYFCASSVGGGSLYSGANVLTFGAGSRLTVL.

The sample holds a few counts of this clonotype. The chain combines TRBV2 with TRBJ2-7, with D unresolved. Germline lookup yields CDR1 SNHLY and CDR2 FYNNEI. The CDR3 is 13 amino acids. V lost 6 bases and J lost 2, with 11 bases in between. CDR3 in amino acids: CASSIDTTYEQYF. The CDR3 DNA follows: TGTGCCAGCAGCATAGACACTACCTACGAGCAGTACTTC.

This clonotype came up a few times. CDR3 residues: CASSDRRDINSPLHF. CDR3 coding DNA: TGTGCCAGCAGTGACCGCCGGGACATTAATTCACCCCTCCACTTT. This chain joins TRBV25-1 and TRBJ1-6, with D tentatively TRBD1 (6 bases). Germline V lookup: CDR1 MGHDK, CDR2 SYGVNS. The CDR3 contains 15 residues. V dropped 3 bases and J dropped 6 bases, with 12 bases sitting between them.

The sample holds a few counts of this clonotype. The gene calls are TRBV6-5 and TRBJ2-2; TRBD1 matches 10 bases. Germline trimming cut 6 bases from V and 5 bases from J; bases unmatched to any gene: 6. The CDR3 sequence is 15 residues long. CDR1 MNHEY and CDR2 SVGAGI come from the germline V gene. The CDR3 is CASSYRTGGTGELFF. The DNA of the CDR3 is TGTGCCAGCAGCTATAGGACAGGGGGGACCGGGGAGCTGTTTTTT.

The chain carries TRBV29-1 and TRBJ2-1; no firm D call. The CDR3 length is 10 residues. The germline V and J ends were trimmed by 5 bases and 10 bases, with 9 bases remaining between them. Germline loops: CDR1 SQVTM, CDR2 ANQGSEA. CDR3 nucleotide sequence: TGCAGCGTTCTCCGGCAGGAGCAGTTCTTC. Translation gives CSVLRQEQFF.

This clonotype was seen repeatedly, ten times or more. CDR3 DNA sequence: TGCAGCGTTGGAGGGGGAACAGATACGCAGTATTTT. This codes for CSVGGGTDTQYF. The V and J genes are TRBV29-1 and TRBJ2-3, with D perhaps matching TRBD1 (6 bases). Germline assignment: CDR1 SQVTM and CDR2 ANQGSEA. The CDR3 extends over 12 amino acids. V lost 4 bases and J lost 3, with 8 bases in between.

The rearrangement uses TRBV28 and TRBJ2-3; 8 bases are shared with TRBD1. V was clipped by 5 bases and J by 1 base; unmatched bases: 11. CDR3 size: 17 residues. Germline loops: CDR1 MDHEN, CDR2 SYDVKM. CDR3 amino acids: CASSPNRRGRGTDTQYF. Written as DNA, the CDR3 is TGTGCCAGCAGTCCCAACCGCAGGGGGCGAGGCACAGATACGCAGTATTTT.

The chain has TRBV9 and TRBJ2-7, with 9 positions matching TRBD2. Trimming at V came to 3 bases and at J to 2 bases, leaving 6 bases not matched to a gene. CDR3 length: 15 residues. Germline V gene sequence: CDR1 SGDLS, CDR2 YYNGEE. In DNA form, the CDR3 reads TGTGCCAGCAGCGGACGCGGGAGGGACACCTACGAGCAGTACTTC. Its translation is CASSGRGRDTYEQYF.

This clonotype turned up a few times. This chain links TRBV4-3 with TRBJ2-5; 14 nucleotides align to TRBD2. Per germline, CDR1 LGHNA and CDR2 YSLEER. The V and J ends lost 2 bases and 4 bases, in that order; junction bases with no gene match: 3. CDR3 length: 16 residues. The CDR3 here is CASSQRLAGGPETQYF. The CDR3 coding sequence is TGCGCCAGCAGCCAACGACTAGCGGGGGGGCCAGAGACCCAGTACTTC.

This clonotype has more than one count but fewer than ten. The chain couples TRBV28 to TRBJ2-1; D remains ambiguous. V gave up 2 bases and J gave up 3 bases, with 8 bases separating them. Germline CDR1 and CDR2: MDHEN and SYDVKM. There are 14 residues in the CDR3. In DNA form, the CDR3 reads TGTGCCAGCAGTTTAGAGTACAGCTACAATGAGCAGTTCTTC. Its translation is CASSLEYSYNEQFF.

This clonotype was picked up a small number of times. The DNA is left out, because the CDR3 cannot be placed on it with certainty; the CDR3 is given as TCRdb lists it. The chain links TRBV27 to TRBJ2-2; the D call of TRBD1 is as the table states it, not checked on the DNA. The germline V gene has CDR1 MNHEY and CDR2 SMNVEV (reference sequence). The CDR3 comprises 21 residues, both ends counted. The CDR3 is CASSLLATGGARARTPGSCFF.

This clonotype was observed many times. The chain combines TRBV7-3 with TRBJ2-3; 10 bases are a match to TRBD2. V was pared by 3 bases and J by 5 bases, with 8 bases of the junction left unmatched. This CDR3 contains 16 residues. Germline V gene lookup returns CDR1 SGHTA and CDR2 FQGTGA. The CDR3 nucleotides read TGTGCCAGCAGCTTGAGCGGGAGGGGGGTGAAAGATACGCAGTATTTT. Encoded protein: CASSLSGRGVKDTQYF.

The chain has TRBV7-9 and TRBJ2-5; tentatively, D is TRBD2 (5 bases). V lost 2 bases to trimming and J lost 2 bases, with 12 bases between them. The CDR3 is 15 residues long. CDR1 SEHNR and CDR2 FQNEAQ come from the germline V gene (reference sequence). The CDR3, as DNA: TGTGCCAGCAGCTTACCACCGGGGAAGCAAGAGACCCAGTACTTC. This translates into CASSLPPGKQETQYF.

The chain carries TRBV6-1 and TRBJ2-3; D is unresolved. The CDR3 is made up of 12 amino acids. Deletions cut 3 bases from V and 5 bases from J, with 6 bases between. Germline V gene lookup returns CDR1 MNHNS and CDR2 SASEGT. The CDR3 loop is CASSDALDTQYF. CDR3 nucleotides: TGTGCCAGCAGTGACGCATTAGATACGCAGTATTTT.

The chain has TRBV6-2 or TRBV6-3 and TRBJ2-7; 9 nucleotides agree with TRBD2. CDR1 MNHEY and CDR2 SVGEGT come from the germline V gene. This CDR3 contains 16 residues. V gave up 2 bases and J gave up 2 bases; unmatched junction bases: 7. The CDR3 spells CASSYNLAGGPYEQYF. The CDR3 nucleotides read TGTGCCAGCAGTTACAATTTGGCGGGAGGGCCCTACGAGCAGTACTTC.

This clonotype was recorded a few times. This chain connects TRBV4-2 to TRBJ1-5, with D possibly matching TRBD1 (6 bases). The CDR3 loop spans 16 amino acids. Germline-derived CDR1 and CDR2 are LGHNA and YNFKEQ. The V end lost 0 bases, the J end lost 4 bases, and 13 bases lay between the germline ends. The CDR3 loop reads CASSQDPAGANQPQHF. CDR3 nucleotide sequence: TGTGCCAGCAGCCAAGATCCGGCAGGGGCTAATCAGCCCCAGCATTTT.

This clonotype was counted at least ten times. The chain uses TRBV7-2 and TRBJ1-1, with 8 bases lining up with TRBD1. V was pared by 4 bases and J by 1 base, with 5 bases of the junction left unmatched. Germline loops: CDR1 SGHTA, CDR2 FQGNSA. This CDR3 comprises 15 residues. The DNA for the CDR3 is TGTGCCAGCAGCTCATCAACAGGGGGGAACACTGAAGCTTTCTTT. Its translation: CASSSSTGGNTEAFF.

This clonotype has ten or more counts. The CDR3 DNA sequence: TGCAGTGCAAATGACGGGAGTGGCTACACCTTC. Protein: CSANDGSGYTF. The chain employs TRBV20-1 and TRBJ1-2; D ambiguous. The CDR3 is 11 residues long. Germline assignment: CDR1 DFQATT and CDR2 SNEGSKA (reference sequence). V lost 6 bases and J lost 7, with 12 bases in between.

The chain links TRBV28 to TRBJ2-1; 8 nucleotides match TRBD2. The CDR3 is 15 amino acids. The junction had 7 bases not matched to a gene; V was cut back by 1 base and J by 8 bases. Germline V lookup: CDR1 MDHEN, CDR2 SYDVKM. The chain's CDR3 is CASSLFPGGAYEQFF. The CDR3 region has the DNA TGTGCCAGCAGTTTATTCCCCGGGGGGGCGTATGAGCAGTTCTTC.

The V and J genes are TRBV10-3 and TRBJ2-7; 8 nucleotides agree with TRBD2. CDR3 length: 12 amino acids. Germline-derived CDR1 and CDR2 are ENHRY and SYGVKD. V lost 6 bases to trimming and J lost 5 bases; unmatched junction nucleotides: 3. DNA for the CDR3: TGTGCCATCAGCCTGCGGGGGGACGAGCAGTACTTC. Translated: CAISLRGDEQYF.

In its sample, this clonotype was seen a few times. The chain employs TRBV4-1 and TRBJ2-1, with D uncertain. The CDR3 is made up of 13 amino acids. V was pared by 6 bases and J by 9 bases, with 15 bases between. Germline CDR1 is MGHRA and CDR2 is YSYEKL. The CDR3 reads CASSPWEMSEQFF. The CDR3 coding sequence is TGCGCCAGCAGTCCCTGGGAAATGTCTGAGCAGTTCTTC.

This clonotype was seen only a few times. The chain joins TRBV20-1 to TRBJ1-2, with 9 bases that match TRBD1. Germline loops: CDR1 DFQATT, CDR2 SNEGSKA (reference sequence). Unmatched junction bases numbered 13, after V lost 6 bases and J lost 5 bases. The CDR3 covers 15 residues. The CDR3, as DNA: TGCAGTGCCACTCCTCCGGGACAGGGAGGGTATGGCTACACCTTC. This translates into CSATPPGQGGYGYTF.

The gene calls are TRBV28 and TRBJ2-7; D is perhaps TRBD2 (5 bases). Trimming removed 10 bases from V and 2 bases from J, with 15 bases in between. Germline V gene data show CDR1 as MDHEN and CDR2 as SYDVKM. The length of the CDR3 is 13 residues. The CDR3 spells CATCGLSAYEQYF. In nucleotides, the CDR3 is TGTGCCACCTGCGGACTTTCTGCCTACGAGCAGTACTTC.

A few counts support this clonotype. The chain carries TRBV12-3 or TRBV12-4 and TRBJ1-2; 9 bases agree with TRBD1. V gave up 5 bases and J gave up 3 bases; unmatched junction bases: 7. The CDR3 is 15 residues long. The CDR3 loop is CASSPATGGDYGYTF. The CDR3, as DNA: TGTGCCAGCAGTCCCGCCACAGGGGGCGACTATGGCTACACCTTC.

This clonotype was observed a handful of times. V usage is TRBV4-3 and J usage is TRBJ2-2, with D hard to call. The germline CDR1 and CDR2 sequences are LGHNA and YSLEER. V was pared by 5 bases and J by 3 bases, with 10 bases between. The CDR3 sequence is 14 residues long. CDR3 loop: CASSVTIHTGELFF. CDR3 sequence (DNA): TGCGCCAGCAGCGTTACAATCCACACCGGGGAGCTGTTTTTT.

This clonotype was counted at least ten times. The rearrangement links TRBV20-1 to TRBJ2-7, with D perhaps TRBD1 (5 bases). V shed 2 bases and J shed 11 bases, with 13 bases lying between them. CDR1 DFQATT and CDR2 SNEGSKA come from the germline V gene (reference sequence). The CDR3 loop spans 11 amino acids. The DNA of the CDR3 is TGCAGTGCTAGATCTCTGACAGAGGAGTACTTC. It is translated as CSARSLTEEYF.

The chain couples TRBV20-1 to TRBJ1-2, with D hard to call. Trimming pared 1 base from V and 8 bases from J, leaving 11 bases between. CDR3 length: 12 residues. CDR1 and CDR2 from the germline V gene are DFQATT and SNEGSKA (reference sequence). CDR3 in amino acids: CSARGSPKGYTF. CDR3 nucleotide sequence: TGCAGTGCTAGAGGGTCCCCAAAGGGCTACACCTTC.

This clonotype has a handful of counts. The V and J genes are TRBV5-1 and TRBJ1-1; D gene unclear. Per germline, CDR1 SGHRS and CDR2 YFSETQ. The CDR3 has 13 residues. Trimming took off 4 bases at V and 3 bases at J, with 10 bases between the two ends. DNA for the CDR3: TGCGCCAGCAGCCCTAGTTCGGACACTGAAGCTTTCTTT. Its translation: CASSPSSDTEAFF. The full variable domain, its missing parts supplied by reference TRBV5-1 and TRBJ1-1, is KAGVTQTPRYLIKTRGQQVTLSCSPISGHRSVSWYQQTPGQGLQFLFEYFSETQRNKGNFPGRFSGRQFSNSRSEMNVSTLELGDSALYLCASSPSSDTEAFFGQGTRLTVV.

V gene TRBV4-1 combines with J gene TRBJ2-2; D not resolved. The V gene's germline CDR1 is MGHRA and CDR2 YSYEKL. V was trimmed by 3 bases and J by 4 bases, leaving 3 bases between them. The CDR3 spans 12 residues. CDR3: CASSHLTGELFF. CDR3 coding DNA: TGCGCCAGCAGCCACCTCACCGGGGAGCTGTTTTTT.